Following are 26 T cell receptor beta chains from one sample sequenced in a study of vaccination effects on CD4 cells after COVID-19. These receptors lack a known antigen. The data were produced by immunoSEQ multiplex PCR, yet TCRdb's version contains in-frame clones alone and is incomplete. Among tens of thousands of clones, around 74% were seen once, and the ten largest hold approximately 1.7%. Antigen-specific CD4+ T cells were expanded (with viral peptide pools) by the ViraFEST assay ahead of sequencing. Researchers isolated CD4+ T cells once approximately eleven days of culture had elapsed. The specimen was CD4+ T cells from PBMCs cultured with HCoV-229E spike peptides, collected before COVID-19 vaccination. These receptor sequences come from a human donor who received a COVID-19 vaccine.

Here the CDR3 reads CASSVAGDSYNEQFF. In DNA, the CDR3 is TGTGCCAGCAGCGTAGCTGGGGACAGCTACAATGAGCAGTTCTTC. The chain links TRBV9 to TRBJ2-1; 7 bases line up with TRBD1. The V gene end was trimmed by 0 bases and the J gene end by 3 bases; junction bases not matched to a gene: 3. The germline gives CDR1 SGDLS, CDR2 YYNGEE. The CDR3 covers 15 residues.

This clone occurred a few times. V gene TRBV4-2 combines with J gene TRBJ1-4; no firm D call. The CDR3 has 14 residues. The V and J ends lost 1 base and 7 bases respectively, with 10 bases between them. Germline CDR1 reads LGHNA; CDR2 reads YNFKEQ. CDR3 in amino acids: CASSQGGLGEKLFF. CDR3 DNA: TGTGCCAGCAGCCAAGGAGGGTTGGGTGAAAAACTGTTTTTT.

The genes are TRBV10-1 and TRBJ1-1; no firm D call. Per germline, CDR1 WNHNN and CDR2 SYGVQD (reference sequence). V was shortened by 6 bases and J by 1 base, with 9 bases between the two germline ends. This CDR3 comprises 13 residues. The chain's CDR3 is CASSLETNTEAFF. CDR3 sequence (DNA): TGCGCCAGCAGCTTGGAGACGAACACTGAAGCTTTCTTT.

V gene TRBV28 combines with J gene TRBJ1-2; D uncertain. The CDR3 is 14 residues long. Deletions cut 6 bases from V and 4 bases from J, with 15 bases between. Per the germline V gene, CDR1 is MDHEN and CDR2 is SYDVKM. The CDR3 loop is CASRSNGVSYGYTF. CDR3 in DNA: TGTGCCAGCAGATCCAACGGGGTCTCCTATGGCTACACCTTC.

The chain employs TRBV25-1 and TRBJ2-3; weak D call: TRBD2 (6 bases). This CDR3 is built from 15 residues. V dropped 2 bases and J dropped 6 bases, with 15 bases sitting between them. Germline values: CDR1 MGHDK, CDR2 SYGVNS. CDR3 coding DNA: TGTGCCAGCAGTGAACCGGGACTGGGGCCGGATACGCAGTATTTT. Translated, it gives CASSEPGLGPDTQYF.

CDR3: CASVKETQYF. As DNA, the CDR3 is TGTGCCAGTGTTAAGGAGACCCAGTACTTC. The chain uses TRBV2 and TRBJ2-5; D is undetermined. Trimming took off 9 bases at V and 5 bases at J, with 7 bases between the two ends. Per germline, CDR1 SNHLY and CDR2 FYNNEI. This CDR3 comprises 10 residues.

This chain uses TRBV28 with TRBJ2-7; 8 bases are shared with TRBD2. From germline, CDR1 is MDHEN and CDR2 SYDVKM. The CDR3 extends over 13 amino acids. J was trimmed by 6 bases and V by 5 bases; bases with no gene match: 6. The DNA of the CDR3 is TGTGCCAGCAGTACCCCCGCGGGGGGCGAGCAGTACGTC. Its translation is CASSTPAGGEQYV.

The chain recombines TRBV20-1 with TRBJ2-3; D unresolved. CDR3 length equals 13 residues. V dropped 3 bases and J dropped 0 bases, with 7 bases sitting between them. Germline loops: CDR1 DFQATT, CDR2 SNEGSKA (reference sequence). The CDR3 DNA follows: TGCAGTGCTAGTAGGTCTAGCACAGATACGCAGTATTTT. This sequence encodes CSASRSSTDTQYF.

The table lists this clone with a few counts. The rearrangement links TRBV30 to TRBJ2-2; D is perhaps TRBD1 or TRBD2 (5 bases each). From germline, CDR1 is GTSNPN and CDR2 SVGIG (reference sequence). The CDR3 loop spans 15 amino acids. Trimming removed 1 base from V and 4 bases from J, with 13 bases in between. CDR3 protein: CAWSGWSGTTGELFF. The DNA of the CDR3 is TGTGCCTGGAGTGGGTGGTCAGGGACCACCGGGGAGCTGTTTTTT.

V gene TRBV28 combines with J gene TRBJ2-4, with 7 bases fitting TRBD1. The CDR3 is 16 amino acids. The germline gives CDR1 MDHEN, CDR2 SYDVKM. V was clipped by 5 bases and J by 0 bases; unmatched bases: 7. The CDR3 nucleotides read TGTGCCAGCAGTAAGGCAGGGGGTTTAGCCAAAAACATTCAGTACTTC. This sequence encodes CASSKAGGLAKNIQYF.

CDR3 loop: CASSGTSDTQYF. The CDR3 region has the DNA TGCGCCAGCAGCGGGACCTCAGATACGCAGTATTTT. The chain combines TRBV10-2 with TRBJ2-3; the D gene could be TRBD1 or TRBD2 (5 bases each). The CDR3 contains 12 residues. Trimming cost V 6 bases and J 4 bases, with 8 bases left between them. The germline V gene has CDR1 WSHSY and CDR2 SAAADI.

This clone showed up just a few times. The chain joins TRBV15 to TRBJ1-1; 7 bases map to TRBD1. With 6 bases clipped from V and 1 base from J, the junction kept 5 bases outside the gene matches. Germline assignment: CDR1 LNHNV and CDR2 YYDKDF (reference sequence). CDR3 length: 14 residues. The CDR3 coding sequence is TGTGCCACCAGACAGACAGGGCGGAACACTGAAGCTTTCTTT. Translated: CATRQTGRNTEAFF.

This clone turned up a few times. The gene calls are TRBV10-1 and TRBJ2-4, with TRBD2 matching 9 bases. Germline V gene sequence: CDR1 WNHNN, CDR2 SYGVQD (reference sequence). J was trimmed by 0 bases and V by 6 bases; bases with no gene match: 3. This CDR3 comprises 15 residues. As DNA, the CDR3 is TGCGCCAGCAGAGTAGCGGGGGAAGCCAAAAACATTCAGTACTTC. Encoded protein: CASRVAGEAKNIQYF.

CDR3 amino acids: CASSLDAGVTNEKLFF. DNA for the CDR3: TGCGCCAGCAGCTTGGACGCGGGGGTGACTAATGAAAAACTGTTTTTT. The V gene is TRBV5-1, the J gene TRBJ1-4; possibly TRBD1 for D (5 bases). The CDR3 extends over 16 amino acids. V dropped 0 bases and J dropped 2 bases, with 11 bases sitting between them. The germline V gene encodes CDR1 SGHRS and CDR2 YFSETQ.

The DNA of the CDR3 is TGTGCCTGGAGGCAGGGGGTTTCACCCCTCCACTTT. It encodes CAWRQGVSPLHF. The genes are TRBV30 and TRBJ1-6, with 7 bases matching TRBD1. CDR3 length equals 12 residues. Germline V gene lookup returns CDR1 GTSNPN and CDR2 SVGIG (reference sequence). With V trimmed by 3 bases and J by 9 bases, 2 bases remained unmatched.

This clone was found a few times. CDR3 in DNA: TGTGCCTGGGGGACACAGGGAGCTCACGGCTACACCTTC. Its translation is CAWGTQGAHGYTF. The chain couples TRBV30 to TRBJ1-2, with a possible D match to TRBD1 (6 bases). Germline CDR1 GTSNPN, CDR2 SVGIG (reference sequence). Trimming cost V 5 bases and J 8 bases, with 18 bases left between them. The CDR3 contains 13 residues. Variable domain in full (rest from reference TRBV30 and TRBJ1-2): SQTIHQWPATLVQPVGSPLSLECTVEGTSNPNLYWYRQAAGRGLQLLFYSVGIGQISSEVPQNLSASRPQDRQFILSSKKLLLSDSGFYLCAWGTQGAHGYTFGSGTRLTVV.

The V gene is TRBV5-1, the J gene TRBJ2-5; TRBD2 matches at 10 bases. The CDR3 totals 14 residues. The V gene end was trimmed by 5 bases and the J gene end by 5 bases; junction bases not matched to a gene: 6. Germline V CDR1 and CDR2: SGHRS, YFSETQ. This CDR3 is CASRAGGPGETQYF. In DNA form, the CDR3 reads TGCGCCAGCAGAGCGGGGGGGCCGGGGGAGACCCAGTACTTC. The full variable domain, in which reference TRBV5-1 and TRBJ2-5 provide the parts outside the CDR3, is KAGVTQTPRYLIKTRGQQVTLSCSPISGHRSVSWYQQTPGQGLQFLFEYFSETQRNKGNFPGRFSGRQFSNSRSEMNVSTLELGDSALYLCASRAGGPGETQYFGPGTRLLVL.

This clone was seen only once. The gene calls are TRBV7-3 and TRBJ2-3, with TRBD2 matching 10 bases. The germline CDR1 and CDR2 sequences are SGHTA and FQGTGA. This CDR3 has 16 amino acids. The V and J ends lost 0 bases and 6 bases, in that order; junction bases with no gene match: 6. The CDR3 DNA is TGTGCCAGCAGCTTAACTAGCGGGGGGTCCAGGGATACGCAGTATTTT. This translates into CASSLTSGGSRDTQYF. The whole variable domain, remainder taken from reference TRBV7-3 and TRBJ2-3, is GAGVSQTPSNKVTEKGKYVELRCDPISGHTALYWYRQSLGQGPEFLIYFQGTGAADDSGLPNDRFFAVRPEGSVSTLKIQRTERGDSAVYLCASSLTSGGSRDTQYFGPGTRLTVL.

This chain uses TRBV2 with TRBJ2-2, with 10 bases matching TRBD2. V shed 7 bases and J 5 bases; nucleotides not matched to a gene: 7. Germline V gives CDR1 SNHLY, CDR2 FYNNEI. CDR3 length equals 15 residues. CDR3 protein: CASNTGTSVTGELFF. In DNA, the CDR3 is TGTGCCAGCAATACCGGGACTAGCGTGACCGGGGAGCTGTTTTTT.

V is TRBV10-3 and J is TRBJ2-1; 7 nucleotides line up with TRBD1. J gave up 5 bases and V 10 bases, and 14 bases lay outside the gene matches. The CDR3 has 15 residues. CDR1 ENHRY and CDR2 SYGVKD come from the germline V gene. The CDR3 loop is CATTDSATGNNEQFF. The CDR3 DNA follows: TGTGCCACAACGGACAGCGCGACAGGGAACAATGAGCAGTTCTTC.

The gene calls are TRBV5-6 and TRBJ1-4; D ambiguous. CDR3 length: 17 amino acids. Germline CDR1 reads SGHDT; CDR2 reads YYEEEE. V lost 2 bases and J 4 bases, leaving 18 bases between the germline ends. The CDR3 spells CASSFSGRTVRNEKLFF. Written as DNA, the CDR3 is TGTGCCAGCAGCTTCAGTGGTCGGACGGTGCGTAATGAAAAACTGTTTTTT.

This chain connects TRBV9 to TRBJ2-3; TRBD1 is a possible D gene (6 bases). This CDR3 has 15 residues. Germline CDR1 SGDLS, CDR2 YYNGEE. V was cut by 2 bases and J by 2 bases, with 12 bases left in between. CDR3 loop: CASSVGAYVTDTQYF. In DNA form, the CDR3 reads TGTGCCAGCAGCGTGGGGGCATATGTCACAGATACGCAGTATTTT.

The V and J genes are TRBV4-1 and TRBJ2-3; D remains unclear. Germline V gene sequence: CDR1 MGHRA, CDR2 YSYEKL. The ends were cut back, 2 bases at V and 1 base at J, with 16 bases in the middle. The CDR3 loop spans 17 amino acids. CDR3: CASSQQARLLRTDTQYF. The DNA for the CDR3 is TGCGCCAGCAGCCAACAAGCGCGGTTACTTCGCACAGATACGCAGTATTTT.

Only a few counts were recorded for this clone. The chain has TRBV7-9 and TRBJ1-2; tentative D call: TRBD1 (6 bases). V was shortened by 2 bases and J by 7 bases, with 17 bases between the two germline ends. The CDR3 contains 15 residues. Germline V lookup: CDR1 SEHNR, CDR2 FQNEAQ (reference sequence). The CDR3 region is CASSLQSWGAAGYTF. The CDR3 region has the DNA TGTGCCAGCAGCTTACAGTCTTGGGGGGCTGCTGGCTACACCTTC. Supplemented by reference TRBV7-9 and TRBJ1-2, the full variable domain reads DTGVSQNPRHKITKRGQNVTFRCDPISEHNRLYWYRQTLGQGPEFLTYFQNEAQLEKSRLLSDRFSAERPKGSFSTLEIQRTEQGDSAMYLCASSLQSWGAAGYTFGSGTRLTVV.

This chain uses TRBV11-2 with TRBJ1-1, with a tentative D call TRBD1 (6 bases). Trimming removed 0 bases from V and 5 bases from J, with 10 bases in between. Germline V lookup: CDR1 SGHAT, CDR2 FQNNGV. There are 14 residues in the CDR3. As DNA, the CDR3 is TGTGCCAGCAGCTTAGATACAGGGCTGACTGAAGCTTTCTTT. Translated: CASSLDTGLTEAFF.

The CDR3 is CASSIVGTGEKPQHF. The CDR3 DNA reads TGTGCCAGTAGTATAGTAGGGACAGGGGAGAAGCCCCAGCATTTT. This sequence joins TRBV19 and TRBJ1-5, with TRBD1 matching 10 bases. V gave up 1 base and J gave up 8 bases; unmatched junction bases: 5. The germline gives CDR1 LNHDA, CDR2 SQIVND (reference sequence). The CDR3 contains 15 residues.